These 18 T cell receptor beta chains were sequenced from one sample in a study of blood T cells in healthy people across ages (dated by TCRdb to between 2014 and 2016). Library method: 5' RACE. Sequencing relied on an Illumina HiSeq 2500. A second PCR of roughly 7 to 11 cycles was performed with a sample-barcoded 5' primer and a J-beta primer mix. Clones were called with MiXCR by TCRdb after fastp trimmed the public reads at Q25, and only in-frame beta chains were retained. Entries are consolidated by CDR3 protein sequence, retaining the most common genes and DNA. The sample table shows about a million distinct CDR3 sequences, and 45% to 50% are seen once. About an eighth of the sample is held by the ten biggest clonotypes. Specimen: blood. Receptors originate from a young man in good health.

The CDR3 sequence: CASSPTRLAGELFF. The CDR3 DNA sequence: TGTGCCAGCAGCCCAACCCGACTAGCGGGGGAGCTGTTTTTT. The chain recombines TRBV7-2 with TRBJ2-2; 8 bases map to TRBD2. The CDR3 length is 14 residues. Looked up from germline, CDR1 is SGHTA and CDR2 is FQGNSA. J lost 8 bases, V lost 5 bases, and 7 bases had no gene match.

This clonotype has at least ten counts. V is TRBV15 and J is TRBJ2-3; D uncertain. The CDR3 loop spans 13 amino acids. In germline, CDR1 is LNHNV, CDR2 YYDKDF (reference sequence). With 0 bases removed from V and 2 bases from J, the gap between germline ends came to 3 bases. The CDR3 region is CATSRDHTDTQYF. The CDR3 DNA sequence: TGTGCCACCAGCAGAGATCACACAGATACGCAGTATTTT.

Turning to this clonotype: A read error may account for a junction end that differs from germline. The chain couples TRBV6-5 to TRBJ2-3, with D maybe TRBD1 (7 bases). From germline, CDR1 is MNHEY and CDR2 SVGAGI. The CDR3 extends over 15 amino acids. The CDR3 DNA reads TGTGCCAGCAGTTACGCAGGGGGGAGCACAGATACGCGGTATTTT. It translates to CASSYAGGSTDTRYF.

This CDR3 reads CASSQDHVLASTDTQYF. DNA of the CDR3: TGTGCCAGCAGCCAAGATCACGTATTAGCTAGCACAGATACGCAGTATTTT. This chain uses TRBV4-2 with TRBJ2-3; D gene ambiguous. Germline V CDR1 and CDR2: LGHNA, YNFKEQ. This CDR3 has 17 amino acids. Between the trimmed V and J ends, which lost 0 bases and 0 bases, there was a span of 13 bases.

The gene calls are TRBV4-1 and TRBJ2-5; D remains unclear. The germline V and J ends were trimmed by 0 bases and 3 bases, with 8 bases remaining between them. CDR1 is MGHRA and CDR2 is YSYEKL in the germline V gene. The CDR3 extends over 14 amino acids. CDR3 sequence reads: CASSQDAEKETQYF. The DNA of the CDR3 is TGCGCCAGCAGCCAAGATGCAGAGAAAGAGACCCAGTACTTC.

The chain carries TRBV14 and TRBJ2-4, with D hard to call. Germline V gene data show CDR1 as SGHDN and CDR2 as FVKESK. The CDR3 sequence is 15 residues long. V lost 0 bases and J 0 bases, leaving 6 bases between the germline ends. The CDR3 here is CASSQESKAKNIQYF. The CDR3 DNA reads as TGTGCCAGCAGCCAAGAGTCCAAAGCCAAAAACATTCAGTACTTC.

The gene calls are TRBV7-9 and TRBJ1-6; D is uncertain. CDR3 length: 15 amino acids. Between the trimmed V and J ends, which lost 1 base and 10 bases, there was a span of 14 bases. The germline V gene has CDR1 SEHNR and CDR2 FQNEAQ (reference sequence). Here the CDR3 DNA reads TGTGCCAGCAGCTTAGTGCCGGGGTTAGGGTCACCCCTCCACTTT. As protein: CASSLVPGLGSPLHF. The full variable domain, rest sourced from reference TRBV7-9 and TRBJ1-6, is DTGVSQNPRHKITKRGQNVTFRCDPISEHNRLYWYRQTLGQGPEFLTYFQNEAQLEKSRLLSDRFSAERPKGSFSTLEIQRTEQGDSAMYLCASSLVPGLGSPLHFGNGTRLTVT.

This clonotype was recorded a few times. V gene TRBV5-1 combines with J gene TRBJ2-3; 11 bases agree with TRBD1. V trimming: 4 bases; J trimming: 6 bases; junction bases outside the gene matches: 4. This CDR3 has 14 residues. CDR1 is SGHRS, CDR2 YFSETQ, per germline. The CDR3 reads CASSPGQGVDTQYF. In DNA, the CDR3 is TGCGCCAGCAGCCCGGGACAGGGGGTGGATACGCAGTATTTT.

The V gene is TRBV3-1, the J gene TRBJ2-5; D may be TRBD2 (6 bases). With 0 bases removed from V and 5 bases from J, the gap between germline ends came to 13 bases. The CDR3 length is 15 residues. Germline CDR1 reads LGHDT; CDR2 reads YNNKEL (reference sequence). This chain's CDR3 is CASSQEYGGRETQYF. In DNA, the CDR3 is TGTGCCAGCAGCCAAGAATACGGGGGTAGGGAGACCCAGTACTTC.

This rearrangement joins TRBV6-2 or TRBV6-3 to TRBJ2-1; D is unclear. The germline V gene encodes CDR1 MNHEY and CDR2 SVGEGT. There are 12 residues in the CDR3. Trimming removed 2 bases from V and 9 bases from J, with 8 bases in between. CDR3 DNA sequence: TGTGCCAGCAGTTACGTCCCCCCTGAGCAGTTCTTC. Translation: CASSYVPPEQFF.

This clonotype has a handful of counts. Relative to the germline gene, one junction end is altered; a read error may explain this. The chain couples TRBV7-7 to TRBJ2-5; 10 bases agree with TRBD1. CDR1 and CDR2 from the germline V gene are SSHAT and FNYEAQ (reference sequence). The CDR3 is 14 amino acids. The CDR3: CASSLADRGRTQYF. CDR3 DNA sequence: TGTGCTAGCAGCTTAGCGGACAGGGGGAGAACCCAGTACTTC.

The chain uses TRBV2 and TRBJ2-5, with 11 positions matching TRBD2. With 3 bases clipped from V and 4 bases from J, the junction kept 4 bases outside the gene matches. Germline V lookup: CDR1 SNHLY, CDR2 FYNNEI. This CDR3 has 15 residues. The CDR3 DNA is TGTGCCAGCAGTGATAGGGGACTAGCGGTAGAGACCCAGTACTTC. Translating gives CASSDRGLAVETQYF.

The chain employs TRBV7-2 and TRBJ1-2; the match to TRBD1 covers 9 bases. This CDR3 spans 13 amino acids. The V gene's germline CDR1 is SGHTA and CDR2 FQGNSA. V was clipped by 8 bases and J by 5 bases; unmatched bases: 6. CDR3 residues: CASGGTGPYGYTF. CDR3 in DNA: TGTGCCAGCGGTGGGACAGGGCCATATGGCTACACCTTC.

CDR3 amino acids: CASSIQASPRLGEQFF. CDR3 coding DNA: TGTGCCAGTAGTATACAGGCGAGTCCTCGATTAGGTGAGCAGTTCTTC. The chain combines TRBV19 with TRBJ2-1, with D unresolved. Germline-derived CDR1 and CDR2 are LNHDA and SQIVND (reference sequence). V shed 2 bases and J shed 9 bases, with 20 bases lying between them. The CDR3 has 16 amino acids.

The CDR3 region has the DNA TGTGCCAGCAGCCAAGGTGGAGAGGGACCCTACGAGCAGTACTTC. This sequence encodes CASSQGGEGPYEQYF. The J gene is TRBJ2-7, the V gene TRBV4-2; possibly TRBD1 or TRBD2 for D (5 bases each). The CDR3 has 15 amino acids. Trimming left V 1 base short and J 2 bases short, with 12 bases between. The germline V gene has CDR1 LGHNA and CDR2 YNFKEQ.

The rearrangement joins TRBV28 to TRBJ1-1, with D unclear. Germline V gives CDR1 MDHEN, CDR2 SYDVKM. Trimming took 5 bases from V and 6 from J, leaving 13 bases between them. The CDR3 runs 13 residues. CDR3 region: CASSLTDSSEAFF. The CDR3 bases are TGTGCCAGCAGTCTCACAGACTCCTCTGAAGCTTTCTTT.

The chain employs TRBV20-1 and TRBJ2-3; the D gene is possibly TRBD2 (6 bases). Trimming shortened V by 3 bases and J by 3 bases, and 16 bases separated the two germline ends. This CDR3 has 15 residues. Germline V lookup: CDR1 DFQATT, CDR2 SNEGSKA (reference sequence). CDR3 loop: CSASSGLLMTDTQYF. CDR3 DNA: TGCAGTGCTAGCAGCGGGTTGTTGATGACAGATACGCAGTATTTT.

V usage is TRBV27 and J usage is TRBJ1-5; D call uncertain. The CDR3 is 14 amino acids. The V gene lost 6 bases and the J gene lost 4 bases, with 13 bases spanning the gap. CDR1 and CDR2 from the germline V gene are MNHEY and SMNVEV (reference sequence). This CDR3 is CASSTAGRNQPQHF. In DNA, the CDR3 is TGTGCCAGCAGCACGGCCGGGAGGAATCAGCCCCAGCATTTT.